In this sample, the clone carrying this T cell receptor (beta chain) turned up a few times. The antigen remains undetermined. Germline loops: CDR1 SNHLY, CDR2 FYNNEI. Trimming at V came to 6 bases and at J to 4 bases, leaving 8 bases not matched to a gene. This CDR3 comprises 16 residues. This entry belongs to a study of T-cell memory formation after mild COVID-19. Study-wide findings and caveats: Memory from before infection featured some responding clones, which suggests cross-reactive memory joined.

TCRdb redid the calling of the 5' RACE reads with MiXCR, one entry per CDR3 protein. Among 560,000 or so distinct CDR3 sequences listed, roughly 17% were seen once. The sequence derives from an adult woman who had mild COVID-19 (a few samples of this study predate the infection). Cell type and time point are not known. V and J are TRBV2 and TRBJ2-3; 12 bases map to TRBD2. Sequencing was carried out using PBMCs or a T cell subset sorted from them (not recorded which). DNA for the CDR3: TGTGCCAGCAGATCCTGGACTAGCGGGGTCCCAGATACGCAGTATTTT. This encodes CASRSWTSGVPDTQYF.